This T cell receptor (beta chain) was obtained from a study of CD8 T cells in ankylosing spondylitis. Regarding the study as a whole: Roughly 8 highly homologous variants formed a TCR beta motif that appeared characteristic of ankylosing spondylitis blood.

Note on this clonotype: Its target is not known.

TCRdb recomputed calls from the 5' RACE reads with MiXCR, one row per CDR3 protein. The sample consists of about 840,000 distinct CDR3 sequences, approximately 10% of them appearing once. The clonotype was recovered from a male donor with ankylosing spondylitis. The sample was blood, either unsorted or a sorted T cell fraction (not recorded which).

The CDR3 here is CASRDPRTGRLSELFF. The DNA of the CDR3 is TGTGCCAGCAGAGACCCACGGACAGGGAGGTTGTCGGAGCTGTTTTTT. This rearrangement joins TRBV6-2 or TRBV6-3 to TRBJ2-2, with 8 bases aligning to TRBD1. The CDR3 runs 16 residues. Looked up from germline, CDR1 is MNHEY and CDR2 is SVGEGT. The J segment lost 10 bases and the V segment lost 6 bases, leaving 16 bases of the junction unmatched.